A single sample is the source of the 6 T cell receptor beta chains below, sequenced in a study of blood T cell repertoires in COVID-19. The table came from immunoSEQ multiplex PCR; TCRdb's copy has only in-frame clones and leaves some out. The sample includes roughly 300,000 clones, 70% to 90% of them seen just once. Material: PBMCs or T cells enriched from blood (not recorded which). These receptors all come from a man aged 25 to 40 who had recovered from COVID-19.

The chain joins TRBV2 to TRBJ2-4; 8 positions agree with TRBD2. The V gene end was trimmed by 6 bases and the J gene end by 2 bases; junction bases not matched to a gene: 3. The CDR3 spans 14 residues. CDR1 is SNHLY, CDR2 FYNNEI, per germline. CDR3 in DNA: TGTGCCAGCAGAGAGCGGGAGCCCAAAAACATTCAGTACTTC. Protein product: CASREREPKNIQYF.

The gene calls are TRBV6-5 and TRBJ2-3; D is perhaps TRBD2 (6 bases). V gave up 9 bases and J gave up 1 base, with 17 bases separating them. CDR3 length equals 15 residues. The V gene's germline CDR1 is MNHEY and CDR2 SVGAGI. This chain's CDR3 is CASPGWPSGTDTQYF. The CDR3 nucleotides are TGTGCCAGTCCTGGGTGGCCTAGCGGCACAGATACGCAGTATTTT.

The chain recombines TRBV6-5 with TRBJ1-1; 9 nucleotides line up with TRBD1. Germline CDR1 and CDR2: MNHEY and SVGAGI. V was clipped by 7 bases and J by 10 bases; unmatched bases: 7. The CDR3 is made up of 12 amino acids. The CDR3 bases are TGTGCCAGCACCGGGGCGGGACAGGGAGCTTTCTTT. This gives the protein CASTGAGQGAFF.

The chain joins TRBV6-4 to TRBJ1-2; D is perhaps TRBD1 (6 bases). Germline V gene lookup returns CDR1 MRHNA and CDR2 SNTAGT. The CDR3 contains 15 residues. Deletions cut 1 base from V and 6 bases from J, with 15 bases between. The CDR3: CASSDYPGHRDGYTF. CDR3 DNA sequence: TGTGCCAGCAGTGACTATCCGGGACACCGTGATGGCTACACCTTC.

The V and J genes are TRBV2 and TRBJ1-5; 8 bases agree with TRBD1. Germline V gene data show CDR1 as SNHLY and CDR2 as FYNNEI. V lost 6 bases and J lost 7; bases outside the gene matches: 14. This CDR3 contains 16 residues. The chain's CDR3 is CASSLLGQAGRQPQHF. The CDR3 DNA follows: TGTGCCAGCAGCCTGTTGGGACAGGCGGGGAGGCAGCCCCAGCATTTT.

The chain recombines TRBV28 with TRBJ1-2; no firm D call. The CDR3 extends over 12 amino acids. The germline gives CDR1 MDHEN, CDR2 SYDVKM. Trimming took 1 base from V and 6 from J, leaving 6 bases between them. The CDR3 spells CASSLYYDGYTF. The CDR3 DNA follows: TGTGCCAGCAGTTTATATTATGATGGCTACACCTTC.